This T cell receptor beta chain was found in a study of blood T cell repertoires in COVID-19 (dated by TCRdb to the early 2020s). At the level of the whole study: The collaborator samples originated in the United States, Italy and Spain and spanned the acute and convalescent phases of COVID-19. Nearly every sample came with metadata listing a de-identified subject ID, COVID-19 status, age in years and sex. The samples were drawn from the first 160 participants of the ongoing ImmuneRACE study and from under 1,500 subjects provided by 6 global collaborators. Deeply sampled blood TCRbeta repertoires from subjects exposed to, actively infected with, or recovered from COVID-19 were included in the dataset. The material from the prospective study consisted of cDNA or gDNA derived from T cells, B-cell-depleted T cells, or PBMCs. The repertoires were released in a freely available public database intended as a resource for research on the immune response to SARS-CoV-2. HLA class I and class II types, where available, came from metadata supplied by the sample provider rather than from assay-based typing.

In Seattle, one collaborating source enrolled patients while the infection was active and tracked those patients longitudinally over the course of disease. The collaborating institutions used their own protocols to collect whole blood in K2EDTA tubes. For TCRbeta analysis, collaborators shipped samples as frozen whole blood, isolated PBMCs, or DNA extracted from either of those sample types. Study-wide conclusions, independent of this receptor: The amount of clinical and demographic metadata varied by source and participant and was provided uncurated.

On this clone: Its antigen has not been determined. No much larger clone exists at a distance of one base, and base qualities are not known.

Trimming costs V 5 bases and J 2 bases, and their ends lie 13 bases apart. The germline V gene sets CDR1 to SGHTA and CDR2 to FQGTGA. From its cysteine to its phenylalanine, the CDR3 spans 14 amino acids. Of all the DNA, just the CDR3 is kept, 42 bases in frame from base 1. TCRbeta CDR3 regions were amplified from genomic DNA using the immunoSEQ Assay, a bias-controlled multiplex PCR. From the authors' description of their analysis: The number of nucleated cells in each sample was estimated by amplification of reference gene primers within the assay. To quantify the absolute abundance of each unique TCRbeta CDR3 rearrangement, sequence reads were collapsed and filtered. For each sample, productive Simpson clonality was calculated by taking the square root of Simpson's diversity index across productive rearrangements. This immuneACCESS table, as held by TCRdb, lists in-frame sequences with V and J called but not all clones. Of the missing ones, under half trace to an unresolved V gene in checked studies; the others have no known cause. The V and J calls and clone size were taken over from that table, and D and trimming were inferred from the DNA. Counted in this sample were about 230,000 clones; around 86% of them appeared once. Roughly 12% of the sample lies in the top ten.

The chain employs TRBV7-3 and TRBJ2-7; no D segment can be confidently identified. Sequencing was performed on peripheral blood. This receptor was taken from a man aged 50 to 60 with COVID-19, enrolled during active disease. Read as DNA, the sequence is TGTGCCAGCAGCCCCGGCGGTCCTACCTACGAGCAGTACTTC. It specifies CASSPGGPTYEQYF.